The rows below give T cell receptor beta chains drawn from one sample of a study of T cells in Graves' hyperthyroidism and ophthalmopathy. TCRdb re-called the multiplex PCR reads through MiXCR, storing one row per CDR3 protein. The data contain a few hundred thousand distinct CDR3 sequences, approximately 14% of them seen just once; the ten biggest clones take up approximately 5.8%. The sequenced sample consisted of blood. The source of these receptors is a woman between 18 and 30 years old with Graves' hyperthyroidism. CDR3s include the opening cysteine and the closing phenylalanine or tryptophan.

J,V,CDR3
TRBJ1-1,TRBV4-1,CASSQDLGNSGMNTEAFF
TRBJ2-7,TRBV7-9,CASSSWTESSYEQYF
TRBJ1-1,TRBV6-1,CASSEGSSGTNTEAFF
TRBJ2-1,TRBV7-9,CASSLALGPEEQFF
TRBJ2-1,TRBV11-1,CASSLAGTGGSYEQFF
TRBJ2-5,TRBV20-1,CSARDLDRAKTQYF
TRBJ2-7,TRBV7-3,CASSPEWTGAYEQYF
TRBJ1-5,TRBV19,CASSIMGGAGGGQPQHF
TRBJ2-3,TRBV9,CASSPPNSGTQYF
TRBJ2-5,TRBV5-4,CASSIPGLGLQETQYF
TRBJ2-3,TRBV27,CASTPWGTGSDTQYF
TRBJ2-5,TRBV20-1,CSAGAGVGLQETQYF
TRBJ2-7,TRBV7-9,CASSLAQAPSYEQYF
TRBJ1-1,TRBV29-1,CSVDVTMNTEAFF
TRBJ2-2,TRBV7-2,CASSASGTLNTGELFF
TRBJ1-2,TRBV6-1,CASSWKGGGYTF
TRBJ1-3,TRBV5-1,CASSLQGLGSGNTIYF
TRBJ2-2,TRBV7-8,CASSLGVASAGELFF